This T cell receptor beta chain was sequenced in a study of OX40 agonist ivuxolimab in advanced cancers. Study-wide points: On average, CD8+ T cells showed a greater number of expanded clones than CD4+.

This table comes from immunoSEQ multiplex PCR, and its TCRdb copy is limited to in-frame clones, with some not included. The table records 43,000 or so clones, 70% to 90% of them present only once. Germline values: CDR1 SNHLY, CDR2 FYNNEI. The CDR3 has 11 amino acids. V was pared by 7 bases and J by 3 bases, with 7 bases between. A remark on this clone: The target antigen is unknown.

The chain couples TRBV2 to TRBJ2-7; possibly TRBD2 for D (6 bases). The source is an adult with an advanced solid tumor such as melanoma, head and neck, liver or kidney cancer. The source material was CD4+ or CD8+ T cells sorted from blood, sampled in a trial of the OX40 agonist ivuxolimab. The CDR3 sequence is CASKAGYEQYF. The CDR3 DNA sequence: TGTGCCAGCAAAGCGGGCTACGAGCAGTACTTC.